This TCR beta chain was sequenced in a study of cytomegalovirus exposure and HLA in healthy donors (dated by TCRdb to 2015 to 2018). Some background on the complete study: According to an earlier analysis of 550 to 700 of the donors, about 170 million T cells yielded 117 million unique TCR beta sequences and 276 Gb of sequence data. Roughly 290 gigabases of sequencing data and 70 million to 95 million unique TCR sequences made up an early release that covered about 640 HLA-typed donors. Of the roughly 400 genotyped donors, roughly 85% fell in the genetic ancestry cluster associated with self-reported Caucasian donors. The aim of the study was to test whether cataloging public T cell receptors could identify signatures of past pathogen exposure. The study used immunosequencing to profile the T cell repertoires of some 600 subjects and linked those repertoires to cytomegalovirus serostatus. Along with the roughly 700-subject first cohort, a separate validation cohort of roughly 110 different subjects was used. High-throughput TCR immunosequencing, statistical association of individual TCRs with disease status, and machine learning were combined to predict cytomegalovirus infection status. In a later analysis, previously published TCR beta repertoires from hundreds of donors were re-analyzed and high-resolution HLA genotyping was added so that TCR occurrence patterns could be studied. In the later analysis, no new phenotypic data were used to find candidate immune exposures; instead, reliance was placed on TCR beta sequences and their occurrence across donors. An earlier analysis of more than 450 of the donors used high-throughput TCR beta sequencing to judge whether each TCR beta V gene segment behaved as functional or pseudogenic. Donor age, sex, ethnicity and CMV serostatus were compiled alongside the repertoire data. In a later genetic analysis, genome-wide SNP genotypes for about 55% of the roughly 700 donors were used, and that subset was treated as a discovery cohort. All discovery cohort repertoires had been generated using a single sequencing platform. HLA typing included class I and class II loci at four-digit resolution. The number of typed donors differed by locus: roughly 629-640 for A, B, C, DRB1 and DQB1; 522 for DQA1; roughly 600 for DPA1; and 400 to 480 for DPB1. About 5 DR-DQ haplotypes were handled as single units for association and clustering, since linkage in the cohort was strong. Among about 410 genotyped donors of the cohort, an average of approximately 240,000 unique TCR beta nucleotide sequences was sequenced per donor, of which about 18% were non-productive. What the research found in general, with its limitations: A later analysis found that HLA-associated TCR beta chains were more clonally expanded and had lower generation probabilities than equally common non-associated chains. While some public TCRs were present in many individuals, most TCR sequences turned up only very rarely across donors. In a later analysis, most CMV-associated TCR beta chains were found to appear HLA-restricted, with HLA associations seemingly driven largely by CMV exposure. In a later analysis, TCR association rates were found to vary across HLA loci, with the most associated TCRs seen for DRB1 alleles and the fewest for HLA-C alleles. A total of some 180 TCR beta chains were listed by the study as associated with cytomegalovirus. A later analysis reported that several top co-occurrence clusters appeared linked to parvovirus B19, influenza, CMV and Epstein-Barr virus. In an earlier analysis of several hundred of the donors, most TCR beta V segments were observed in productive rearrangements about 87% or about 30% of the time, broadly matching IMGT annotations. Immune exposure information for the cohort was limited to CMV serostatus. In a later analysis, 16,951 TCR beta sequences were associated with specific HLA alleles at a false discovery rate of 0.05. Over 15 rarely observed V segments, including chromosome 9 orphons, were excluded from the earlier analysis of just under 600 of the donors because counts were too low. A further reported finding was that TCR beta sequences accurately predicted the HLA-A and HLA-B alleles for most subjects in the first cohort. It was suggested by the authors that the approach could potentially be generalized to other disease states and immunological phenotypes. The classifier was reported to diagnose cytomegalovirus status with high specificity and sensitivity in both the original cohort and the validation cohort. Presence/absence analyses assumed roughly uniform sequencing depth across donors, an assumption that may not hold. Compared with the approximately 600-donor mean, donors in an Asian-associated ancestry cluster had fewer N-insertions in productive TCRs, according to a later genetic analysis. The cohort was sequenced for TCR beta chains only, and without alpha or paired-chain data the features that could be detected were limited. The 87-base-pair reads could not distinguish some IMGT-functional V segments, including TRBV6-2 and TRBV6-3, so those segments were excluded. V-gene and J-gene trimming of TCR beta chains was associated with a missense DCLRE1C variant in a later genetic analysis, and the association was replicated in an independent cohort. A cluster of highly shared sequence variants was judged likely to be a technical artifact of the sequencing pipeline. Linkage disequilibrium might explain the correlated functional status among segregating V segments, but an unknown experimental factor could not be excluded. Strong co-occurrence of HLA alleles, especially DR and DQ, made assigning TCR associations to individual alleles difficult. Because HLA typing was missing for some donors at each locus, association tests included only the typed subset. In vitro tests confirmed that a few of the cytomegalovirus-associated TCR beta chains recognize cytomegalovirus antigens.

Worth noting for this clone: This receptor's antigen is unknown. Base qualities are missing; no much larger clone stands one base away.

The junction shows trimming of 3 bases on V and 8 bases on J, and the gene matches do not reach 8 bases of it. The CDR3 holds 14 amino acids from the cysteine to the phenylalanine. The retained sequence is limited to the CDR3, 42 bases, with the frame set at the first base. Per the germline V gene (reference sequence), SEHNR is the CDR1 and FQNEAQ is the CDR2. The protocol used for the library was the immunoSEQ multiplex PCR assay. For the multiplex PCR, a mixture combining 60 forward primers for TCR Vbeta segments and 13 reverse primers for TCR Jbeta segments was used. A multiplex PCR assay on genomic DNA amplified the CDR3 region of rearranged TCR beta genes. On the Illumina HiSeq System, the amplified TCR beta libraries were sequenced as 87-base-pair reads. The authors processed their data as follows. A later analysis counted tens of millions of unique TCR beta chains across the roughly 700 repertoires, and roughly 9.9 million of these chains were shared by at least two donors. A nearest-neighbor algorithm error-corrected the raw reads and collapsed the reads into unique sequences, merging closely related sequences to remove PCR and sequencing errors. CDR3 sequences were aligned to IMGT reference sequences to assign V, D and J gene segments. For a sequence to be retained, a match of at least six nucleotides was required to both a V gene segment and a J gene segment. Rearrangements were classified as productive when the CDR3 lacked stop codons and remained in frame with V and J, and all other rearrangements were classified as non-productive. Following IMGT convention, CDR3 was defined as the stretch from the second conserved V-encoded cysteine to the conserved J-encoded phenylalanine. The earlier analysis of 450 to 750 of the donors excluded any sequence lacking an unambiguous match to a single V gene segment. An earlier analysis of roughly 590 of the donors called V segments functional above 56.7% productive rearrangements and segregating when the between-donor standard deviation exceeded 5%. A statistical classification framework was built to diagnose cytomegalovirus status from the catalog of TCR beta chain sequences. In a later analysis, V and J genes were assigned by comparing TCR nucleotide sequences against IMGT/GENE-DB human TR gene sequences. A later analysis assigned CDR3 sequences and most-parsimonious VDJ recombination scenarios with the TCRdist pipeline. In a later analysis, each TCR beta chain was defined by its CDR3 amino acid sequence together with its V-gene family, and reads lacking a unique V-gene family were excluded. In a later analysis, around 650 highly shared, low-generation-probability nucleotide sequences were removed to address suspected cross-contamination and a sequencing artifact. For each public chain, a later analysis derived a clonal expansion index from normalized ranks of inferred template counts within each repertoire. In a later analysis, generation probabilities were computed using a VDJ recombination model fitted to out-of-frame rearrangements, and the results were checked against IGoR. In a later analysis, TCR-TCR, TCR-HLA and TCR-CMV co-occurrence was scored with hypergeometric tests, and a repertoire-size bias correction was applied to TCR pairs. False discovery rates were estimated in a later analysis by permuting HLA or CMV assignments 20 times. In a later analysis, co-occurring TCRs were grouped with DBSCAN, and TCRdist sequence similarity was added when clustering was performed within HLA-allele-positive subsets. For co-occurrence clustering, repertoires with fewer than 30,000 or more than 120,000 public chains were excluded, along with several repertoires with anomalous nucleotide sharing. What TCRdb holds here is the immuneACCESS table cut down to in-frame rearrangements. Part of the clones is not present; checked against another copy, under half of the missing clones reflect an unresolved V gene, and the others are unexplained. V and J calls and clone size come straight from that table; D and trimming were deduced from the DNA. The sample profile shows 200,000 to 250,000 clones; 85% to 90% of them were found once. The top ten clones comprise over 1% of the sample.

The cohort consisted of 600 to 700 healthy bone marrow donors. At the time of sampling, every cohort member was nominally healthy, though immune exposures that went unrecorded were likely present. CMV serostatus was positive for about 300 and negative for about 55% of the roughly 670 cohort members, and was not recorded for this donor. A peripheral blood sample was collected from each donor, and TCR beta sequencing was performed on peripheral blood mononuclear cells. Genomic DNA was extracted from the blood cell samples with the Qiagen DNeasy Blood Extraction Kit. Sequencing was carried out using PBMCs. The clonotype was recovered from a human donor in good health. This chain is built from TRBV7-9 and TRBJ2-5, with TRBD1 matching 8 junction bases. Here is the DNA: TGTGCCAGCAGCTTCGGGGACAGGTCATCAACCCAGTACTTC. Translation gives CASSFGDRSSTQYF.